Presented here are 22 T cell receptor beta chains from one specimen sequenced in a study of T cell responses to AZD1222 COVID-19 vaccine. Using immunoSEQ multiplex PCR, the repertoire was profiled, and TCRdb retains in-frame clones only, with some absent. There are fewer than 110,000 clones in the sample; roughly 87% occur only once, and roughly 4.3% lies in the top ten. Specimen: peripheral blood, collected on day 0 of AZD1222 vaccination. These receptors were collected from an adult in good health.

CDR3 loop: CASSEIGGDYGYTF. The CDR3 region has the DNA TGTGCCAGCAGTGAAATCGGGGGAGACTATGGCTACACCTTC. The chain joins TRBV25-1 to TRBJ1-2; D is possibly TRBD1 (5 bases). The ends were cut back, 2 bases at V and 3 bases at J, with 10 bases in the middle. The germline CDR1 and CDR2 sequences are MGHDK and SYGVNS. This CDR3 region has 14 residues.

The sample holds one count of this clone. This chain links TRBV5-6 with TRBJ1-3, with 8 bases matching TRBD1. Germline V gene data show CDR1 as SGHDT and CDR2 as YYEEEE. The J segment lost 0 bases and the V segment lost 0 bases, leaving 11 bases of the junction unmatched. CDR3 size: 19 residues. CDR3 sequence reads: CASSLDGGQGLGSGNTIYF. As DNA, the CDR3 is TGTGCCAGCAGCTTGGACGGAGGACAGGGTTTGGGCTCTGGAAACACCATATATTTT.

This clone was picked up one time. J is TRBJ1-2 and V is TRBV30; 7 positions agree with TRBD1. Germline values: CDR1 GTSNPN, CDR2 SVGIG (reference sequence). V lost 0 bases and J lost 5; bases outside the gene matches: 9. This CDR3 comprises 15 residues. Written as DNA, the CDR3 is TGTGCCTGGAGTGTACAAACAGGGGTGGGATATGGCTACACCTTC. Protein: CAWSVQTGVGYGYTF.

J is TRBJ1-5 and V is TRBV6-5; no clear D. The CDR3 spans 10 residues. Germline V gives CDR1 MNHEY, CDR2 SVGAGI. V shed 7 bases and J shed 7 bases, with 5 bases lying between them. The CDR3 is CASNIQPQHF. CDR3 nucleotides: TGTGCCAGCAATATCCAGCCCCAGCATTTT.

This chain uses TRBV30 with TRBJ1-4; a weak D match, TRBD1 (6 bases). With 5 bases removed from V and 8 bases from J, the gap between germline ends came to 18 bases. Germline-derived CDR1 and CDR2 are GTSNPN and SVGIG (reference sequence). This CDR3 has 14 amino acids. In DNA, the CDR3 is TGTGCCTGGGGCGAACAGGGCGTTAAAGAAAAACTGTTTTTT. Translated, it gives CAWGEQGVKEKLFF.

This sequence joins TRBV5-8 and TRBJ2-5; D not resolved. The CDR3 contains 15 residues. Between the trimmed V and J ends, which lost 1 base and 1 base, there was a span of 11 bases. The germline V gene has CDR1 SGHTS and CDR2 YDEGEE. CDR3 region: CASSLNIRAQETQYF. The CDR3 bases are TGTGCCAGCAGCTTGAATATAAGGGCCCAAGAGACCCAGTACTTC.

V gene TRBV30 combines with J gene TRBJ1-1, with 7 bases matching TRBD1. The CDR3 spans 13 residues. The V gene's germline CDR1 is GTSNPN and CDR2 SVGIG (reference sequence). The V gene end was trimmed by 2 bases and the J gene end by 5 bases; junction bases not matched to a gene: 5. CDR3 loop: CAWSLTGLTEAFF. In DNA, the CDR3 is TGTGCCTGGAGTTTGACAGGGTTGACTGAAGCTTTCTTT.

The CDR3 DNA sequence: TGTGCCAGCAGCTCAGGGACAGCTAACACTGAAGCTTTCTTT. It specifies CASSSGTANTEAFF. The rearrangement joins TRBV7-9 to TRBJ1-1; 7 bases agree with TRBD1. The CDR3 totals 14 residues. Looked up from germline, CDR1 is SEHNR and CDR2 is FQNEAQ (reference sequence). V trimming: 4 bases; J trimming: 2 bases; junction bases outside the gene matches: 4.

The chain uses TRBV19 and TRBJ1-1; 9 nucleotides line up with TRBD1. Germline-derived CDR1 and CDR2 are LNHDA and SQIVND (reference sequence). The CDR3 is 14 amino acids. V was clipped by 6 bases and J by 1 base; unmatched bases: 3. CDR3 sequence (DNA): TGTGCCAGTAGCAGGGGACAGGGGAACACTGAAGCTTTCTTT. Its translation is CASSRGQGNTEAFF.

This chain connects TRBV7-2 to TRBJ2-2, with D hard to call. Germline CDR1 is SGHTA and CDR2 is FQGNSA. CDR3 length: 16 residues. Trimming stripped 4 bases from V and 7 bases from J, with 19 bases between. The DNA for the CDR3 is TGTGCCAGCAGCTCCTCGCCAAGAGGATCGATCGGGGAGCTGTTTTTT. Amino acids: CASSSSPRGSIGELFF.

The rearrangement uses TRBV20-1 and TRBJ2-2, with D perhaps matching TRBD1 (6 bases). Germline V gene data show CDR1 as DFQATT and CDR2 as SNEGSKA (reference sequence). The CDR3 consists of 16 residues. V gave up 3 bases and J gave up 6 bases, with 20 bases separating them. DNA of the CDR3: TGCAGTGCTAGTAAGGACAGCCTTGTCCTGGCCGGGGAGCTGTTTTTT. It codes for CSASKDSLVLAGELFF.

The V call is TRBV5-1, the J call TRBJ1-6; a possible D gene is TRBD1 (5 bases). Trimming removed 0 bases at V and 10 bases at J, with 14 bases between. This CDR3 has 15 amino acids. CDR1 and CDR2 from the germline V gene are SGHRS and YFSETQ. This CDR3 reads CASSLGGGESSPLHF. CDR3 nucleotides: TGCGCCAGCAGCTTGGGTGGGGGGGAAAGCTCACCCCTCCACTTT.

The chain is built from TRBV30 and TRBJ1-1; D is undetermined. Trimming left V 0 bases short and J 3 bases short, with 5 bases between. CDR3 size: 12 residues. Germline V gene lookup returns CDR1 GTSNPN and CDR2 SVGIG (reference sequence). DNA of the CDR3: TGTGCCTGGAGTGTACACTACACTGAAGCTTTCTTT. This encodes CAWSVHYTEAFF.

In its sample, this clone was seen once. CDR3 sequence: CASSYFREGLAKNIQYF. CDR3 DNA sequence: TGTGCCAGCAGTTACTTCCGGGAGGGCTTAGCCAAAAACATTCAGTACTTC. J is TRBJ2-4 and V is TRBV6-2 or TRBV6-3, with 8 bases identical to TRBD2. V lost 1 base, J lost 0 bases, and 5 bases stayed unmatched. The V gene's germline CDR1 is MNHEY and CDR2 SVGEGT. The CDR3 is made up of 17 amino acids.

CDR3 residues: CASSFRRGQANTEAFF. The DNA for the CDR3 is TGCGCCAGCAGCTTCCGAAGGGGTCAGGCGAACACTGAAGCTTTCTTT. The chain recombines TRBV5-1 with TRBJ1-1; tentative D call: TRBD1 (5 bases). The CDR3 extends over 16 amino acids. CDR1 and CDR2 (germline): SGHRS, YFSETQ. Trimming left V 2 bases short and J 1 base short, with 15 bases between.

The chain uses TRBV27 and TRBJ1-2, with 7 nucleotides matching TRBD1. Germline loops: CDR1 MNHEY, CDR2 SMNVEV (reference sequence). This CDR3 comprises 15 residues. Germline trimming cut 7 bases from V and 4 bases from J; bases unmatched to any gene: 12. CDR3 sequence: CASTLRGGGGYGYTF. Written as DNA, the CDR3 is TGTGCCAGCACCCTCCGAGGGGGCGGGGGCTATGGCTACACCTTC.

The chain uses TRBV28 and TRBJ2-7, with 9 bases aligning to TRBD1. CDR1 and CDR2 (germline): MDHEN, SYDVKM. CDR3 length equals 15 residues. With V trimmed by 5 bases and J by 1 base, 6 bases remained unmatched. CDR3 sequence reads: CASSKDRGRSYEQYF. In DNA, the CDR3 is TGTGCCAGCAGTAAGGACAGGGGCCGGTCCTACGAGCAGTACTTC.

This rearrangement joins TRBV18 to TRBJ2-2; possible D gene TRBD1, 6 bases. The CDR3 sequence is 17 residues long. CDR1 is KGHSH, CDR2 LQKENI, per germline. V was cut by 4 bases and J by 3 bases, with 18 bases left in between. The chain's CDR3 is CASSRTVWGPDTGELFF. CDR3 nucleotide sequence: TGTGCCAGCTCACGTACCGTTTGGGGGCCCGACACCGGGGAGCTGTTTTTT.

This clone was seen a single time. This chain connects TRBV6-5 to TRBJ1-6; weak D call: TRBD1 (6 bases). This CDR3 is built from 15 residues. V was trimmed by 6 bases and J by 10 bases, leaving 19 bases between them. The V gene's germline CDR1 is MNHEY and CDR2 SVGAGI. The CDR3 DNA is TGTGCCAGCAGCATAATTGGGGGCAAGGAATCACCCCTCCACTTT. Protein product: CASSIIGGKESPLHF.

This clone was seen only a few times. CDR3 nucleotide sequence: TGTGCCAGTAGTATCCTCAGGGCAGCGGGGAACAATGAGCAGTTCTTC. Encoded protein: CASSILRAAGNNEQFF. This rearrangement joins TRBV19 to TRBJ2-1; 7 bases are shared with TRBD2. Looked up from germline, CDR1 is LNHDA and CDR2 is SQIVND (reference sequence). The CDR3 runs to 16 residues. Trimming cost V 3 bases and J 5 bases; bases outside gene matches: 10.

The CDR3 protein is CASSSGTDLPNYGYTF. CDR3 DNA: TGCGCCAGCAGCAGCGGGACAGACCTTCCTAACTATGGCTACACCTTC. The chain combines TRBV4-3 with TRBJ1-2; the match to TRBD1 covers 7 bases. Germline lookup yields CDR1 LGHNA and CDR2 YSLEER. CDR3 size: 16 residues. The V segment lost 5 bases and the J segment 0 bases; nucleotides outside the gene matches: 9.

The rearrangement uses TRBV6-2 or TRBV6-3 and TRBJ2-1; D not resolved. CDR1 is MNHEY and CDR2 is SVGEGT in the germline V gene. The V gene lost 5 bases and the J gene lost 9 bases, with 11 bases spanning the gap. This CDR3 spans 12 amino acids. CDR3 amino acids: CASSRMALEQFF. CDR3 bases: TGTGCCAGCAGTAGAATGGCCCTTGAGCAGTTCTTC.